This entry is about one T cell receptor (beta chain). Germline assignment: CDR1 MGHRA and CDR2 YSYEKL. V shed 3 bases and J shed 5 bases, with 17 bases lying between them. The CDR3 is made up of 15 amino acids. The data were obtained in a study of graft-versus-host responses after intestinal transplantation. Whole-study context: Recipients obtained multivisceral, liver-intestinal, or isolated intestinal transplants. Anti-thymocyte globulin induction, then tacrolimus and steroids for around 3 years, went to all recipients.

The protocol was immunoSEQ multiplex PCR, while the TCRdb copy is restricted to in-frame clones and leaves out a portion. Of some 40,000 clones listed, about 90% are singletons. This chain uses TRBV4-1 with TRBJ2-7; D may be TRBD1 (6 bases). The clonotype originates from a human patient who received an intestinal transplant, so some T cells may come from the graft donor. Sample: PBMCs, taken almost 320 days after intestinal transplant. The CDR3 DNA reads as TGCGCCAGCAGCCACTTCATGGGCAGGGACAACGAGCAGTACTTC. This sequence encodes CASSHFMGRDNEQYF.